Presented here are 17 T cell receptor beta chains from one specimen sequenced in a study of OX40 agonist ivuxolimab in advanced cancers. TCRdb keeps only in-frame clones here, not all; method: immunoSEQ multiplex PCR. The sample consists of 25,000 to 30,000 clones, 70% to 80% of them appearing once. The starting material was CD4+ or CD8+ T cells sorted from blood, obtained in a trial of the OX40 agonist ivuxolimab. These receptors were taken from an adult with an advanced solid tumor such as melanoma, head and neck, liver or kidney cancer.

V and J are TRBV29-1 and TRBJ1-1; D perhaps matches TRBD1 (5 bases). The CDR3 consists of 10 residues. Germline CDR1 and CDR2: SQVTM and ANQGSEA. The germline V and J ends were trimmed by 6 bases and 8 bases, with 10 bases remaining between them. CDR3 nucleotides: TGCAGCGTCTCTGGGGCCGAAGCTTTCTTT. Residues: CSVSGAEAFF.

This rearrangement joins TRBV4-2 to TRBJ2-2; 8 nucleotides line up with TRBD2. Germline CDR1 is LGHNA and CDR2 is YNFKEQ. The junction had 7 bases not matched to a gene; V was cut back by 0 bases and J by 7 bases. The CDR3 consists of 16 residues. CDR3 residues: CASSQDWGLESGELFF. In nucleotides, the CDR3 is TGTGCCAGCAGCCAAGACTGGGGACTAGAGAGCGGGGAGCTGTTTTTT.

This chain joins TRBV5-1 and TRBJ2-3; 7 bases map to TRBD1. This CDR3 spans 14 amino acids. Germline V CDR1 and CDR2: SGHRS, YFSETQ. Trimming at V came to 4 bases and at J to 6 bases, leaving 8 bases not matched to a gene. The CDR3 reads CASSNGQVSDTQYF. CDR3 coding DNA: TGCGCCAGCAGCAATGGACAGGTATCCGATACGCAGTATTTT.

The chain recombines TRBV7-6 with TRBJ2-1; D is perhaps TRBD2 (6 bases). The CDR3 covers 16 residues. CDR1 and CDR2 (germline): SGHVS, FNYEAQ. With 3 bases removed from V and 2 bases from J, the gap between germline ends came to 14 bases. CDR3 region: CASSFSIAVTYNEQFF. In DNA, the CDR3 is TGTGCCAGCAGCTTCTCCATAGCGGTAACCTACAATGAGCAGTTCTTC.

This rearrangement joins TRBV7-6 to TRBJ1-5, with 12 bases lining up with TRBD1. Trimming took 5 bases from V and 4 from J; bases not matched to a gene: 6. The germline CDR1 and CDR2 sequences are SGHVS and FNYEAQ. The CDR3 sequence is 16 residues long. CDR3 in DNA: TGTGCCAGCAGCACGGGACAGGGGGCTATGAATCAGCCCCAGCATTTT. This translates into CASSTGQGAMNQPQHF.

The chain links TRBV28 to TRBJ2-7, with 7 bases fitting TRBD1. Germline trimming cut 1 base from V and 0 bases from J; bases unmatched to any gene: 9. Germline V lookup: CDR1 MDHEN, CDR2 SYDVKM. This CDR3 is 17 amino acids long. The CDR3 sequence: CASSLYLGGQSSYEQYF. For the CDR3, the DNA is TGTGCCAGCAGTTTATATTTAGGGGGACAGAGCTCCTACGAGCAGTACTTC.

This chain links TRBV10-3 with TRBJ2-5, with 11 bases lining up with TRBD2. Germline CDR1 reads ENHRY; CDR2 reads SYGVKD. V gave up 1 base and J gave up 0 bases; unmatched junction bases: 7. CDR3 length: 18 amino acids. CDR3: CAISEWLPGLADQETQYF. CDR3 DNA: TGTGCCATCAGTGAGTGGTTACCGGGACTAGCGGACCAAGAGACCCAGTACTTC.

The V gene is TRBV11-2, the J gene TRBJ2-7, with a weak D call TRBD1 (6 bases). Germline V gene sequence: CDR1 SGHAT, CDR2 FQNNGV. This CDR3 region has 14 residues. Trimming cost V 1 base and J 3 bases, with 10 bases left between them. The CDR3 loop is CASSLARGYYEQYF. CDR3 DNA: TGTGCCAGCAGCTTAGCCAGGGGTTACTACGAGCAGTACTTC.

The gene calls are TRBV4-1 and TRBJ2-5; D unclear. TRBJ2-7 explains the end of the DNA better; the J call may be wrong. The CDR3 runs 15 residues. Looked up from germline, CDR1 is MGHRA and CDR2 is YSYEKL. CDR3 bases: TGCGCCAGCAGCCAAGAGAGCAAGGCACCGTACGAGCAGTACTTC. Protein sequence: CASSQESKAPYEQYF.

The V and J genes are TRBV29-1 and TRBJ2-7; either TRBD1 or TRBD2 may supply D (5 bases each). CDR3 length: 13 residues. V lost 7 bases, J lost 0 bases, and 13 bases lay in between. Germline V gene lookup returns CDR1 SQVTM and CDR2 ANQGSEA. The CDR3 spells CSARDGSSYEQYF. The CDR3 DNA is TGCAGCGCCAGGGACGGCAGCTCCTACGAGCAGTACTTC.

This clone was picked up one time. This chain joins TRBV27 and TRBJ2-3; 7 bases are shared with TRBD2. This CDR3 is built from 14 residues. V lost 5 bases and J lost 4; bases outside the gene matches: 6. CDR1 and CDR2 (germline): MNHEY, SMNVEV (reference sequence). The chain's CDR3 is CASSPSGHSDTQYF. The DNA for the CDR3 is TGTGCCAGCAGTCCTAGCGGACACTCAGATACGCAGTATTTT.

The chain links TRBV4-1 to TRBJ2-3, with 10 bases identical to TRBD2. V gave up 4 bases and J gave up 2 bases; unmatched junction bases: 3. There are 15 residues in the CDR3. In germline, CDR1 is MGHRA, CDR2 YSYEKL. CDR3 DNA: TGCGCCAGCAGCCCACTAGCGGGAATCACAGATACGCAGTATTTT. It encodes CASSPLAGITDTQYF.

The chain links TRBV28 to TRBJ1-2; no definite D call. Trimming cost V 8 bases and J 2 bases, with 9 bases left between them. The CDR3 runs 12 residues. CDR1 and CDR2 from the germline V gene are MDHEN and SYDVKM. CDR3 DNA: TGTGCCAGCGGCAGAATCAACTATGGCTACACCTTC. This translates into CASGRINYGYTF.

By its share, this clone is medium-sized (0.01 to 0.1%). The same CDR3 also results from other DNA sequences found in this sample. The chain has TRBV4-1 and TRBJ1-5; D remains ambiguous. Germline CDR1 MGHRA, CDR2 YSYEKL. The CDR3 has 15 residues. With 1 base removed from V and 0 bases from J, the gap between germline ends came to 7 bases. This chain's CDR3 is CASSQVVGSNQPQHF. CDR3 bases: TGCGCCAGCAGCCAAGTAGTGGGTAGCAATCAGCCCCAGCATTTT.

The chain uses TRBV9 and TRBJ2-7, with no clear D. V shed 3 bases and J shed 0 bases, with 7 bases lying between them. Germline CDR1 SGDLS, CDR2 YYNGEE. The CDR3 has 13 residues. The CDR3 DNA is TGTGCCAGCAGCGAAAGGGACTCCTACGAGCAGTACTTC. Translated: CASSERDSYEQYF.

V usage is TRBV28 and J usage is TRBJ2-7; D ambiguous. Trimming removed 6 bases at V and 6 bases at J, with 12 bases between. Germline V gene data show CDR1 as MDHEN and CDR2 as SYDVKM. The CDR3 runs 12 residues. CDR3 sequence (DNA): TGTGCCAGCAGCCTCTCAGGAAGCGAGCAGTACTTC. Its translation: CASSLSGSEQYF.

J is TRBJ1-5 and V is TRBV28; no firm D call. The V end lost 5 bases, the J end lost 4 bases, and 21 bases lay between the germline ends. Per the germline V gene, CDR1 is MDHEN and CDR2 is SYDVKM. The CDR3 loop spans 17 amino acids. The CDR3 spells CASSPPRTVGANQPQHF. Written as DNA, the CDR3 is TGTGCCAGCAGTCCCCCCCGGACGGTGGGTGCGAATCAGCCCCAGCATTTT.